These 9 T cell receptor beta chains came from one sample sequenced in a study of shared T cell receptors in the human thymus. Profiled with immunoSEQ multiplex PCR; TCRdb holds only in-frame clones, not every one. The table shows about 380,000 clones, with about 95% occurring only once. Sequencing input: thymocytes. The receptor source for this set is a human donor.

The chain carries TRBV14 and TRBJ2-7, with TRBD1 matching over 7 bases. The ends lost 0 bases at V and 5 bases at J; junction bases unmatched: 10. This CDR3 spans 16 amino acids. Germline loops: CDR1 SGHDN, CDR2 FVKESK. The CDR3: CASSQDKTGKFNEQYF. The CDR3 DNA sequence: TGTGCCAGCAGCCAAGATAAGACAGGGAAATTCAACGAGCAGTACTTC.

V and J are TRBV12-5 and TRBJ2-3; D is ambiguous. V dropped 1 base and J dropped 2 bases, with 1 base sitting between them. CDR1 and CDR2 from the germline V gene are LGHNT and FRNRAP. The CDR3 covers 12 residues. The CDR3 is CASGLDTDTQYF. In DNA form, the CDR3 reads TGTGCTAGTGGTTTGGACACAGATACGCAGTATTTT.

This clone is a singleton in its sample. The chain employs TRBV4-1 and TRBJ2-1; D is possibly TRBD2 (5 bases). CDR1 is MGHRA, CDR2 YSYEKL, per germline. CDR3 length equals 17 residues. V lost 3 bases and J 0 bases, leaving 15 bases between the germline ends. The CDR3 region has the DNA TGCGCCAGCAGCCACGATAGTTACCGGGACTCCTACAATGAGCAGTTCTTC. Translating it yields CASSHDSYRDSYNEQFF.

This clone was observed a single time. This sequence joins TRBV11-2 and TRBJ2-7, with 11 bases that match TRBD2. Germline assignment: CDR1 SGHAT and CDR2 FQNNGV. CDR3 length: 15 residues. Trimming took 5 bases from V and 2 from J; bases not matched to a gene: 5. In DNA form, the CDR3 reads TGTGCCAGCAGCGCGACGACTAGCGGGACCTACGAGCAGTACTTC. This translates into CASSATTSGTYEQYF.

The chain couples TRBV7-8 to TRBJ2-6, with 9 bases that match TRBD1. The junction had 15 bases not matched to a gene; V was cut back by 5 bases and J by 4 bases. CDR1 is SGHVS and CDR2 is FQNEAQ in the germline V gene. The CDR3 runs 19 residues. The chain's CDR3 is CASSPRQGVLRTGANVLTF. CDR3 coding DNA: TGTGCCAGCAGCCCCCGACAGGGGGTACTCAGAACGGGGGCCAACGTCCTGACTTTC.

This sequence joins TRBV29-1 and TRBJ2-1; TRBD2 matches 9 bases. The CDR3 covers 14 residues. CDR1 SQVTM and CDR2 ANQGSEA come from the germline V gene. Losses at the gene ends were 8 bases for V and 1 base for J; bases not matched to a gene: 6. The CDR3 loop is CSPRLAGSYNEQFF. Here the CDR3 DNA reads TGCAGCCCTCGGCTAGCGGGATCCTACAATGAGCAGTTCTTC.

This chain uses TRBV5-6 with TRBJ2-1; possible D gene TRBD2, 5 bases. CDR1 and CDR2 (germline): SGHDT, YYEEEE. V was clipped by 4 bases and J by 2 bases, with 13 bases between them. The CDR3 has 15 residues. CDR3 sequence: CASSPDSRAYNEQFF. In DNA, the CDR3 is TGTGCCAGCAGCCCGGACTCACGGGCCTACAATGAGCAGTTCTTC.

The chain joins TRBV4-3 to TRBJ2-5; D might be TRBD1 (7 bases). V lost 1 base to trimming and J lost 4 bases, with 13 bases between them. The CDR3 runs 15 residues. CDR1 is LGHNA, CDR2 YSLEER, per germline. The CDR3 DNA reads as TGCGCCAGCAGCCAAGCGGCAGGGGGGAGAGAGACCCAGTACTTC. Amino acid sequence: CASSQAAGGRETQYF.

This chain joins TRBV15 and TRBJ1-5; D is perhaps TRBD1 (5 bases). V lost 0 bases and J lost 2, with 11 bases in between. The CDR3 contains 16 residues. The V gene's germline CDR1 is LNHNV and CDR2 YYDKDF (reference sequence). CDR3 DNA sequence: TGTGCCACCAGCAGAGATCCCCAGGGAGGCAATCAGCCCCAGCATTTT. Protein: CATSRDPQGGNQPQHF.